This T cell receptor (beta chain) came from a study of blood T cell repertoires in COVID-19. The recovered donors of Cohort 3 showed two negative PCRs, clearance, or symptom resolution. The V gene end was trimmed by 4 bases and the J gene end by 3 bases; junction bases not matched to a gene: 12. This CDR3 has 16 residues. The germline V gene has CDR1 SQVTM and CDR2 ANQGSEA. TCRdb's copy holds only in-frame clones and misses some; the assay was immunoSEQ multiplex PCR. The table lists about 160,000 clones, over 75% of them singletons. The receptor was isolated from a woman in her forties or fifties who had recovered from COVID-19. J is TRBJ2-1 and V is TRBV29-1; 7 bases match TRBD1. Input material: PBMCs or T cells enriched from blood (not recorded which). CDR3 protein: CSVAHHPGQVYNEQFF. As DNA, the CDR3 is TGCAGCGTTGCGCACCACCCTGGACAGGTCTACAATGAGCAGTTCTTC.